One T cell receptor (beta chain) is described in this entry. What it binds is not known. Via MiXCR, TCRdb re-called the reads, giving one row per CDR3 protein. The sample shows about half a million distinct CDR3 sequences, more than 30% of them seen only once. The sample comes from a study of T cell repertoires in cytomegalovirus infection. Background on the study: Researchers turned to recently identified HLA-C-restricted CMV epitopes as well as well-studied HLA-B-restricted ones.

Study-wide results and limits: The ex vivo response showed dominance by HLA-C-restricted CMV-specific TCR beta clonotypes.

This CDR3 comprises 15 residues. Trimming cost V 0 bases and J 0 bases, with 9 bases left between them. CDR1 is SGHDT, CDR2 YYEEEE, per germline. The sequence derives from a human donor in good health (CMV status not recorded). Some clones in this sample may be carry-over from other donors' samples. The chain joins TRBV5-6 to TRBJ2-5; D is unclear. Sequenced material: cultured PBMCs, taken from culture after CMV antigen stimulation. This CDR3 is CASSLVRLYQETQYF. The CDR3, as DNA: TGTGCCAGCAGCTTGGTACGGCTGTACCAAGAGACCCAGTACTTC.